The 19 T cell receptor beta chains given below trace back to one sample, sequenced in a study of shared clonotypes between healthy human individuals. Naive CD8 isolation took CD45RO-negative cells positively selected for CCR7 and excluded terminally differentiated effector memory CD45RA+ cells. Clones were sequenced by immunoSEQ multiplex PCR, and TCRdb holds only the in-frame ones, with some missing. The sample has around 2.1 million clones; more than 85% are singletons. Sample: naive CD8+ T cells from PBMCs. Source of these receptors: a man between 18 and 35 years old in good health. Some clones in this sample may be carry-over from other donors' samples.

The rearrangement joins TRBV6-6 to TRBJ1-1; a weak D match, TRBD1 (6 bases). The germline V gene has CDR1 MNHNY and CDR2 SVGAGI (reference sequence). The CDR3 sequence is 13 residues long. Trimming pared 0 bases from V and 4 bases from J, leaving 6 bases between. This chain's CDR3 is CASSYSDSTEAFF. The CDR3 DNA is TGTGCCAGCAGTTACTCGGACAGCACTGAAGCTTTCTTT.

This clone was counted a few times. The chain links TRBV4-1 to TRBJ2-7, with 7 positions matching TRBD1. Germline V gives CDR1 MGHRA, CDR2 YSYEKL. The CDR3 is 16 residues long. Germline trimming cut 0 bases from V and 1 base from J; bases unmatched to any gene: 6. CDR3: CASSQDPGQLSYEQYF. The CDR3 DNA sequence: TGCGCCAGCAGCCAAGATCCGGGACAGCTTTCCTACGAGCAGTACTTC.

The rearrangement links TRBV9 to TRBJ2-7; no clear D. Germline values: CDR1 SGDLS, CDR2 YYNGEE. Trimming shortened V by 0 bases and J by 5 bases, and 12 bases separated the two germline ends. This CDR3 contains 14 residues. CDR3 in amino acids: CASSVGGDRDEQYF. The DNA of the CDR3 is TGTGCCAGCAGCGTAGGTGGGGATCGGGACGAGCAGTACTTC.

V gene TRBV7-9 combines with J gene TRBJ2-7, with 8 bases matching TRBD1. CDR3 length: 15 amino acids. Unmatched junction bases numbered 8, after V lost 5 bases and J lost 2 bases. CDR1 SEHNR and CDR2 FQNEAQ come from the germline V gene (reference sequence). The CDR3 here is CASSTPGTGTYEQYF. The CDR3 coding sequence is TGTGCCAGCAGCACCCCCGGGACAGGAACCTACGAGCAGTACTTC.

The chain combines TRBV19 with TRBJ2-3; D might be TRBD1 or TRBD2, each matching 5 bases. CDR1 and CDR2 (germline): LNHDA, SQIVND (reference sequence). The CDR3 contains 15 residues. Trimming took 5 bases from V and 0 from J, leaving 12 bases between them. CDR3 loop: CASSSGTTSTDTQYF. CDR3 bases: TGTGCCAGTAGTTCGGGGACGACTAGCACAGATACGCAGTATTTT.

The sample holds one count of this clone. The chain joins TRBV27 to TRBJ2-2; the D gene is possibly TRBD1 (6 bases). The CDR3 consists of 14 residues. CDR1 MNHEY and CDR2 SMNVEV come from the germline V gene (reference sequence). V shed 6 bases and J shed 4 bases, with 12 bases lying between them. Here the CDR3 DNA reads TGTGCCAGCAGGAGCCGAGGGGGCACCGGGGAGCTGTTTTTT. This translates into CASRSRGGTGELFF.

Concerning this clone itself: At the DNA level, this CDR3 is encoded by other sequences in the same sample as well. This chain links TRBV27 with TRBJ2-5; 10 bases align to TRBD2. The CDR3 length is 15 residues. CDR1 is MNHEY and CDR2 is SMNVEV in the germline V gene (reference sequence). Germline trimming cut 2 bases from V and 0 bases from J; bases unmatched to any gene: 0. This CDR3 reads CASSLLAGDQETQYF. The CDR3 coding sequence is TGTGCCAGCAGTTTACTAGCGGGAGACCAAGAGACCCAGTACTTC.

The genes are TRBV4-1 and TRBJ1-4, with TRBD1 as a possible D gene (5 bases). The germline CDR1 and CDR2 sequences are MGHRA and YSYEKL. Trimming took 0 bases from V and 5 from J, leaving 13 bases between them. The CDR3 sequence is 16 residues long. CDR3 bases: TGCGCCAGCAGCCAAGAATTACGACAGCAGAATGAAAAACTGTTTTTT. Amino acids: CASSQELRQQNEKLFF.

This rearrangement joins TRBV30 to TRBJ2-2; D remains ambiguous. CDR1 is GTSNPN and CDR2 is SVGIG in the germline V gene (reference sequence). The ends were cut back, 2 bases at V and 5 bases at J, with 21 bases in the middle. This CDR3 has 17 amino acids. The CDR3 is CAWSPLRPGRWTGELFF. The CDR3 DNA sequence: TGTGCCTGGAGTCCCCTCCGGCCGGGCAGGTGGACCGGGGAGCTGTTTTTT. Based on the CDR3 plus reference TRBV30 and TRBJ2-2, the full variable domain is SQTIHQWPATLVQPVGSPLSLECTVEGTSNPNLYWYRQAAGRGLQLLFYSVGIGQISSEVPQNLSASRPQDRQFILSSKKLLLSDSGFYLCAWSPLRPGRWTGELFFGEGSRLTVL.

The chain uses TRBV7-9 and TRBJ2-4, with D perhaps TRBD1 (6 bases). The CDR3 is 14 amino acids. CDR1 is SEHNR and CDR2 is FQNEAQ in the germline V gene (reference sequence). V gave up 5 bases and J gave up 6 bases, with 14 bases separating them. CDR3 bases: TGTGCCAGCAGCACCACAAGGGGGATAAACATTCAGTACTTC. Protein product: CASSTTRGINIQYF.

The chain couples TRBV27 to TRBJ2-1; D may match TRBD1 or TRBD2 (6 bases each). The V gene lost 1 base and the J gene lost 2 bases, with 12 bases spanning the gap. The CDR3 spans 16 residues. The germline CDR1 and CDR2 sequences are MNHEY and SMNVEV (reference sequence). The CDR3 nucleotides read TGTGCCAGCAGTTTATTTGGCGGGACAACCTACAATGAGCAGTTCTTC. It yields the protein CASSLFGGTTYNEQFF.

The chain joins TRBV27 to TRBJ1-1; D is ambiguous. Trimming removed 4 bases from V and 1 base from J, with 19 bases in between. The V gene's germline CDR1 is MNHEY and CDR2 SMNVEV (reference sequence). The CDR3 is 17 residues long. The CDR3 bases are TGTGCCAGCAGTTCTTTCGGACTGACGGGAGAGAACACTGAAGCTTTCTTT. Amino acids: CASSSFGLTGENTEAFF.

The J gene is TRBJ2-7, the V gene TRBV6-1; no reliable D call. The CDR3 is 13 amino acids. The V gene lost 0 bases and the J gene lost 6 bases, with 9 bases spanning the gap. The V gene's germline CDR1 is MNHNS and CDR2 SASEGT. CDR3 sequence (DNA): TGTGCCAGCAGTGAAGCGCGGATGACCGAGCAGTACTTC. Its translation: CASSEARMTEQYF.

This clone has only one observation. The chain uses TRBV6-5 and TRBJ2-1, with TRBD2 identical over 9 bases. V dropped 0 bases and J dropped 7; count of bases not matched to a gene: 4. CDR1 and CDR2 (germline): MNHEY, SVGAGI. The CDR3 is 15 residues long. The CDR3 nucleotides are TGTGCCAGCAGTTACTCGCGGGAGGGCGTAAATGAGCAGTTCTTC. This translates into CASSYSREGVNEQFF.

The CDR3 bases are TGTGCCAGCAGTTTTGCTAGCGGGTTTAGCGAGCAGTACTTC. It translates to CASSFASGFSEQYF. The V and J genes are TRBV5-6 and TRBJ2-7, with TRBD2 identical over 8 bases. Germline CDR1 is SGHDT and CDR2 is YYEEEE. CDR3 length: 14 amino acids. J gave up 6 bases and V 5 bases, and 10 bases lay outside the gene matches.

The rearrangement joins TRBV29-1 to TRBJ2-2; D is uncertain. The CDR3 has 15 amino acids. V lost 6 bases and J 0 bases, leaving 14 bases between the germline ends. The germline V gene has CDR1 SQVTM and CDR2 ANQGSEA. CDR3 sequence reads: CSVGRPGTNTGELFF. The CDR3 DNA sequence: TGCAGCGTCGGTCGTCCTGGAACGAACACCGGGGAGCTGTTTTTT.

The rearrangement joins TRBV5-5 to TRBJ1-1; no clear D gene. Looked up from germline, CDR1 is SGHKS and CDR2 is YYEKEE (reference sequence). Trimming pared 7 bases from V and 7 bases from J, leaving 23 bases between. The CDR3 consists of 15 residues. CDR3 in DNA: TGTGCCAGCCAAGAGGGAGCAGCTTGGCTTTATGAAGCTTTCTTT. Translated: CASQEGAAWLYEAFF.

The rearrangement links TRBV27 to TRBJ2-5; 8 bases agree with TRBD1. V dropped 5 bases and J dropped 5; count of bases not matched to a gene: 16. This CDR3 has 17 amino acids. CDR1 and CDR2 (germline): MNHEY, SMNVEV (reference sequence). CDR3 region: CASSTLTDRGAWETQYF. For the CDR3, the DNA is TGTGCCAGCAGTACGCTGACCGACAGGGGAGCTTGGGAGACCCAGTACTTC.

CDR3 residues: CASSDGTSPLKETQYF. The CDR3 bases are TGTGCGTCATCAGATGGGACATCTCCCCTTAAAGAGACCCAGTACTTC. The chain employs TRBV27 and TRBJ2-5; D might be TRBD1 (6 bases). The CDR3 consists of 16 residues. Germline CDR1 is MNHEY and CDR2 is SMNVEV (reference sequence).